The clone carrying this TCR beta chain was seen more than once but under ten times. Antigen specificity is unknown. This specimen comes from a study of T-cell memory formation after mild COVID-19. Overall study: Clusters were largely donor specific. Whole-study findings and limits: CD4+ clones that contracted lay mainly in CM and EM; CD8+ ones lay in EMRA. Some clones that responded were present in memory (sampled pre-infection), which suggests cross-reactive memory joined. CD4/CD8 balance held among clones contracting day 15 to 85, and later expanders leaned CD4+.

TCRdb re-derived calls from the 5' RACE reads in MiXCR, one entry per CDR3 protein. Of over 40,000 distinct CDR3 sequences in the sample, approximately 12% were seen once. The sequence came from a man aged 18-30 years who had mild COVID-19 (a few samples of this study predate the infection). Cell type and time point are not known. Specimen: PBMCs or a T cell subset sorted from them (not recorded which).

The CDR3 DNA follows: TGTGCCAGCACCTGGTTAGGGAGCTATAATTCACCCCTCCACTTT. Translation: CASTWLGSYNSPLHF. This chain connects TRBV7-2 to TRBJ1-6; the D is unclear. V lost 7 bases and J lost 3, with 13 bases in between. Germline V lookup: CDR1 SGHTA, CDR2 FQGNSA. The CDR3 covers 15 residues.